These 14 T cell receptor beta chains were all obtained from the same sample, sequenced in a study of T cells after yellow fever vaccination. TCRdb reprocessed the 5' RACE reads with MiXCR, giving one entry per CDR3 protein. The table lists around 350,000 distinct CDR3 sequences, around 10% of them singletons. Sample: PBMCs, taken on the day of the first yellow fever vaccination. All receptors come from a man between 18 and 35 years old who received the YFV17D yellow fever vaccine.

This clonotype was picked up a small number of times. This sequence joins TRBV12-3 or TRBV12-4 and TRBJ1-4; TRBD1 matches 9 bases. The CDR3 is 14 amino acids. V was clipped by 4 bases and J by 8 bases; unmatched bases: 5. CDR3 sequence (DNA): TGTGCCAGCAGTTGGGACAGGGTCGGGGAAAAACTGTTTTTT. It codes for CASSWDRVGEKLFF.

This clonotype occurred a few times. The V gene is TRBV20-1, the J gene TRBJ2-7, with TRBD2 identical over 11 bases. Germline lookup yields CDR1 DFQATT and CDR2 SNEGSKA (reference sequence). Unmatched junction bases numbered 10, after V lost 4 bases and J lost 2 bases. The CDR3 is 16 residues long. CDR3 residues: CSATPPSGGRPYEQYV. The DNA for the CDR3 is TGCAGTGCTACCCCCCCTAGCGGGGGGCGCCCCTACGAGCAGTACGTC.

This clonotype has more than one count but fewer than ten. V usage is TRBV9 and J usage is TRBJ2-3; tentatively, D is TRBD1 or TRBD2 (5 bases each). CDR1 and CDR2 (germline): SGDLS, YYNGEE. Trimming took off 6 bases at V and 0 bases at J, with 11 bases between the two ends. The CDR3 has 14 amino acids. The CDR3 DNA sequence: TGTGCCAGCACAATGGGACCTAGCACAGATACGCAGTATTTT. Translation gives CASTMGPSTDTQYF.

This clonotype was observed at least ten times. CDR3 protein: CASSAGPGANVLTF. DNA for the CDR3: TGTGCCAGCAGCGCCGGTCCCGGGGCCAACGTCCTGACTTTC. The rearrangement joins TRBV5-4 to TRBJ2-6; D is uncertain. The CDR3 loop spans 14 amino acids. Per the germline V gene, CDR1 is SGHNT and CDR2 is YYREEE (reference sequence). The V end was cut by 4 bases, the J end by 4 bases, with 9 bases between.

In this sample, this clonotype turned up a few times. This sequence joins TRBV9 and TRBJ1-2; TRBD1 matches at 11 bases. Germline V gene data show CDR1 as SGDLS and CDR2 as YYNGEE. This CDR3 region has 14 residues. V lost 2 bases and J lost 6; bases outside the gene matches: 3. The CDR3 DNA reads as TGTGCCAGCAGCGTCGGACAGGGGGCTCATGGCTACACCTTC. This codes for CASSVGQGAHGYTF.

This clonotype was counted between two and nine times. The rearrangement joins TRBV5-1 to TRBJ1-3; D gene unclear. CDR3 length: 16 amino acids. Germline assignment: CDR1 SGHRS and CDR2 YFSETQ. Trimming removed 2 bases from V and 2 bases from J, with 14 bases in between. Written as DNA, the CDR3 is TGCGCCAGCAGCTTATGGGGTTCGGAAACTGGAAACACCATATATTTT. It is translated as CASSLWGSETGNTIYF.

The chain employs TRBV2 and TRBJ1-5; D possibly corresponds to TRBD1 (6 bases). Germline CDR1 SNHLY, CDR2 FYNNEI. Between the trimmed V and J ends, which lost 11 bases and 1 base, there was a span of 18 bases. The CDR3 runs to 15 residues. As DNA, the CDR3 is TGTGCCGTCCAACGAGGGGGTGGGAGCAATCAGCCCCAGCATTTT. Translation: CAVQRGGGSNQPQHF.

The chain is built from TRBV3-1 and TRBJ2-7; D gene ambiguous. Between the trimmed V and J ends, which lost 5 bases and 5 bases, there was a span of 16 bases. CDR1 is LGHDT, CDR2 YNNKEL, per germline (reference sequence). This CDR3 is 14 amino acids long. CDR3 coding DNA: TGTGCCAGCAGCGTTTCAACCCTCCCCCACGAGCAGTACTTC. Its protein is CASSVSTLPHEQYF.

In DNA, the CDR3 is TGCAGTGCTAGAGATAACCGCCCCTACGAGCAGTACTTC. Protein: CSARDNRPYEQYF. The chain employs TRBV20-1 and TRBJ2-7; no reliable D call. V gave up 0 bases and J gave up 2 bases, with 8 bases separating them. The V gene's germline CDR1 is DFQATT and CDR2 SNEGSKA (reference sequence). The CDR3 extends over 13 amino acids.

This clonotype was picked up a small number of times. The J gene is TRBJ2-5, the V gene TRBV7-2; D is ambiguous. The CDR3 is 13 amino acids. Trimming cost V 4 bases and J 1 base, with 7 bases left between them. CDR1 is SGHTA and CDR2 is FQGNSA in the germline V gene. The chain's CDR3 is CASSSPAQETQYF. For the CDR3, the DNA is TGTGCCAGCAGCTCCCCGGCCCAAGAGACCCAGTACTTC.

The V gene is TRBV7-9, the J gene TRBJ2-5; perhaps TRBD2 as D (7 bases). The CDR3 is 16 amino acids. Trimming took off 3 bases at V and 1 base at J, with 15 bases between the two ends. CDR1 is SEHNR and CDR2 is FQNEAQ in the germline V gene (reference sequence). The CDR3 spells CASSFPWGGGQETQYF. For the CDR3, the DNA is TGTGCCAGCAGCTTCCCTTGGGGGGGCGGCCAAGAGACCCAGTACTTC.

The chain is built from TRBV6-2 or TRBV6-3 and TRBJ1-1; TRBD1 aligns across 7 bases. Germline-derived CDR1 and CDR2 are MNHEY and SVGEGT. This CDR3 is built from 15 residues. V dropped 2 bases and J dropped 4; count of bases not matched to a gene: 7. The CDR3 DNA follows: TGTGCCAGCAGTTACGGGGTTACAGGGGCCACTGAAGCTTTCTTT. Its protein is CASSYGVTGATEAFF.

The chain uses TRBV6-1 and TRBJ2-3, with TRBD2 matching 13 bases. V dropped 8 bases and J dropped 1; count of bases not matched to a gene: 9. This CDR3 has 17 residues. Looked up from germline, CDR1 is MNHNS and CDR2 is SASEGT. The CDR3, as DNA: TGTGCCAGCGGGTTCACTAGCGGGGGGGCTGGCACAGATACGCAGTATTTT. Residues: CASGFTSGGAGTDTQYF.

There are many counts of this clonotype. The chain has TRBV25-1 and TRBJ1-6, with 10 bases aligning to TRBD1. Per germline, CDR1 MGHDK and CDR2 SYGVNS. This CDR3 is 13 amino acids long. Trimming took 6 bases from V and 10 from J; bases not matched to a gene: 3. CDR3 loop: CASRGQGDSPLHF. CDR3 DNA: TGTGCCAGCAGAGGACAGGGGGACTCACCCCTCCACTTT.